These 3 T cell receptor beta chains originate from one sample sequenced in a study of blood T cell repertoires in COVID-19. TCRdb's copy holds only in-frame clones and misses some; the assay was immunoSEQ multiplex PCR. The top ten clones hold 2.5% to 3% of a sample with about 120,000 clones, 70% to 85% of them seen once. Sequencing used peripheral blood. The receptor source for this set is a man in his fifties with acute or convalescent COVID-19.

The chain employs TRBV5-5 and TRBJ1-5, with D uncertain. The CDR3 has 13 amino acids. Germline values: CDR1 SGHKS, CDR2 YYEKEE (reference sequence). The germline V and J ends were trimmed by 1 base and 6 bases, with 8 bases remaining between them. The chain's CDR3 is CASSLQVAQPQHF. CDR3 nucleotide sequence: TGTGCCAGCAGCTTGCAAGTGGCTCAGCCCCAGCATTTT.

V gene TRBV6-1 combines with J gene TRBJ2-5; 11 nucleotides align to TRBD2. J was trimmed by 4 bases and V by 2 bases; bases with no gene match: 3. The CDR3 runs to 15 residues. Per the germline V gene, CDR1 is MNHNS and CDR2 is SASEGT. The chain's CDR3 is CASSELAGGPETQYF. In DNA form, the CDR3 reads TGTGCCAGCAGTGAATTAGCGGGGGGGCCAGAGACCCAGTACTTC.

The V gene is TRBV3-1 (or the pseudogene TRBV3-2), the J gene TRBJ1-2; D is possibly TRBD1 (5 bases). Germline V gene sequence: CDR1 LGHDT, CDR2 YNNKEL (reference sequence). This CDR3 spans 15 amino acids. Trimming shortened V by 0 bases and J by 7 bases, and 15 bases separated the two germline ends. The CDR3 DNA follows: TGTGCCAGCAGCCAAGATATCGCCAGGGTGGGTGGCTACACCTTC. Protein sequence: CASSQDIARVGGYTF.